This T cell receptor beta chain was identified during a study of blood T cell repertoires in COVID-19. About the study: COVID-19 samples, acute and convalescent, were from the United States, Italy and Spain. Sources were T cells, B-cell-depleted T cells, or PBMCs; the material itself was cDNA or gDNA.

In the authors' methods: Estimation of nucleated cell counts was performed using reference gene primer amplification. This table comes from immunoSEQ multiplex PCR, and its TCRdb copy is limited to in-frame clones, with some not included. That table gives V, J and clone size, and the DNA gave D and trimming. The data hold about 670,000 clones, with more than 80% observed a single time. Germline values: CDR1 MNHEY, CDR2 SMNVEV (reference sequence). V was shortened by 7 bases and J by 10 bases, with 16 bases between the two germline ends. The CDR3 covers 12 residues. The chain combines TRBV27 with TRBJ1-2; tentative D call: TRBD1 (6 bases). The TCR originated in a woman aged 18-29 years with acute or convalescent COVID-19. The sample consisted of peripheral blood. The CDR3 reads CASTSQGRDYTF. Written as DNA, the CDR3 is TGTGCCAGCACTTCCCAGGGGAGGGACTACACCTTC.